Sequencing of this T cell receptor (beta chain) was carried out in a study of response to subunit inactivated influenza vaccine. In regard to this clonotype: The antigen is not known.

Whole-study results and caveats: With each seasonal influenza vaccination, the authors suggested, few new T cells are recruited.

V lost 5 bases and J lost 8, with 13 bases in between. Germline CDR1 reads SGHVS; CDR2 reads FQNEAQ. The CDR3 covers 13 residues. MiXCR was run by TCRdb on the RT-PCR reads, yielding one entry per CDR3 protein. The table records approximately 310,000 distinct CDR3 sequences, just over 20% of them present only once. The V call is TRBV7-8, the J call TRBJ2-1; D gene ambiguous. The sequence derives from a man aged 50-75 years who received an inactivated influenza vaccine. The source material was PBMCs from blood, sampled less than 22 months after vaccination. The CDR3 reads CASSRLGIDEQFF. CDR3 sequence (DNA): TGTGCCAGCAGCCGGTTGGGAATTGATGAGCAGTTCTTC.